One and the same sample provided the 25 T cell receptor beta chains below, sequenced in a study of memory CD4+ T cells and cytomegalovirus serostatus. Single viable CD3+CD4+CD8-CD45RO+ cells were sorted as the memory CD4+ T cells. TCRdb's copy holds only in-frame clones and misses some; the assay was immunoSEQ multiplex PCR. The sample has 41,000 or so clones, about four fifths seen once. The sample taken for sequencing was memory CD4+ T cells from blood. These receptors all stem from an adult in good health and CMV-seronegative.

V and J are TRBV12-5 and TRBJ2-1, with unresolved D. V was pared by 6 bases and J by 8 bases, with 8 bases between. The CDR3 loop spans 11 amino acids. Germline V gene lookup returns CDR1 LGHNT and CDR2 FRNRAP. The CDR3 is CASGKGDEQFF. CDR3 DNA sequence: TGTGCTAGTGGGAAGGGCGATGAGCAGTTCTTC. Based on the CDR3 plus reference TRBV12-5 and TRBJ2-1, the full variable domain is DARVTQTPRHKVTEMGQEVTMRCQPILGHNTVFWYRQTMMQGLELLAYFRNRAPLDDSGMPKDRFSAEMPDATLATLKIQPSEPRDSAVYFCASGKGDEQFFGPGTRLTVL.

The chain has TRBV5-4 and TRBJ2-7; TRBD2 might be the D (7 bases). The V gene lost 4 bases and the J gene lost 0 bases, with 14 bases spanning the gap. Germline values: CDR1 SGHNT, CDR2 YYREEE (reference sequence). The CDR3 contains 15 residues. The CDR3 DNA follows: TGTGCCAGCAGCCCGGGCGGGGGCAGCTCCTACGAGCAGTACTTC. It yields the protein CASSPGGGSSYEQYF.

This sequence joins TRBV18 and TRBJ2-3; D gene ambiguous. This CDR3 is 14 amino acids long. Trimming pared 5 bases from V and 2 bases from J, leaving 11 bases between. Germline V gives CDR1 KGHSH, CDR2 LQKENI. The CDR3 sequence: CASSSTPPTDTQYF. The CDR3 DNA sequence: TGTGCCAGCTCATCCACACCTCCCACAGATACGCAGTATTTT.

This clone was found a few times. This rearrangement joins TRBV19 to TRBJ2-1; D is possibly TRBD1 or TRBD2 (5 bases each). Germline CDR1 LNHDA, CDR2 SQIVND (reference sequence). The CDR3 loop spans 16 amino acids. V dropped 3 bases and J dropped 4 bases, with 16 bases sitting between them. The CDR3 nucleotides are TGTGCCAGTAGTATCGGTTCGGGACGGGAATACAATGAGCAGTTCTTC. This encodes CASSIGSGREYNEQFF.

This chain joins TRBV7-2 and TRBJ2-1; 13 positions agree with TRBD2. With V trimmed by 3 bases and J by 6 bases, 2 bases remained unmatched. The germline gives CDR1 SGHTA, CDR2 FQGNSA. CDR3 size: 15 residues. The CDR3 spells CASSFWTSGGNEQFF. The DNA for the CDR3 is TGTGCCAGCAGCTTCTGGACTAGCGGGGGCAATGAGCAGTTCTTC.

V gene TRBV25-1 combines with J gene TRBJ1-2, with a possible D match to TRBD1 (5 bases). Germline V lookup: CDR1 MGHDK, CDR2 SYGVNS. Trimming pared 2 bases from V and 6 bases from J, leaving 10 bases between. The length of the CDR3 is 13 residues. CDR3 DNA sequence: TGTGCCAGCAGTGAAGGAAGGGGTGATGGCTACACCTTC. Its translation: CASSEGRGDGYTF.

The CDR3 DNA reads TGTGCCAGCTCTAGGACAGGCGGGGACTATGGCTACACCTTC. It specifies CASSRTGGDYGYTF. The genes are TRBV18 and TRBJ1-2; the match to TRBD1 covers 7 bases. In germline, CDR1 is KGHSH, CDR2 LQKENI. The CDR3 totals 14 residues. Unmatched junction bases numbered 7, after V lost 6 bases and J lost 3 bases.

In this sample, this clone turned up a few times. The chain couples TRBV18 to TRBJ1-2; 11 bases align to TRBD1. In germline, CDR1 is KGHSH, CDR2 LQKENI. The junction had 7 bases not matched to a gene; V was cut back by 3 bases and J by 7 bases. This CDR3 has 15 amino acids. CDR3 region: CASSPGQGASFGYTF. In nucleotides, the CDR3 is TGTGCCAGCTCACCCGGACAGGGGGCTTCATTTGGCTACACCTTC.

This rearrangement joins TRBV30 to TRBJ1-6, with unresolved D. Looked up from germline, CDR1 is GTSNPN and CDR2 is SVGIG (reference sequence). The V gene lost 0 bases and the J gene lost 7 bases, with 7 bases spanning the gap. The CDR3 consists of 13 residues. The CDR3 region has the DNA TGTGCCTGGAGTGTACAATGGAATTCACCCCTCCACTTT. It codes for CAWSVQWNSPLHF.

The chain recombines TRBV4-1 with TRBJ2-1; 13 nucleotides agree with TRBD2. The CDR3 extends over 16 amino acids. J gave up 10 bases and V 1 base, and 7 bases lay outside the gene matches. Germline assignment: CDR1 MGHRA and CDR2 YSYEKL. The CDR3, as DNA: TGCGCCAGCAGCCAAGTCTCGGGACTAGCGGGGCACGAGCAGTTCTTC. It is translated as CASSQVSGLAGHEQFF.

This clone came up a few times. The gene calls are TRBV19 and TRBJ2-7; a weak D match, TRBD2 (6 bases). V lost 6 bases, J lost 7 bases, and 19 bases lay in between. CDR3 length: 14 amino acids. The germline V gene encodes CDR1 LNHDA and CDR2 SQIVND (reference sequence). DNA for the CDR3: TGTGCCAGTAGCCCCTATGGGGGGTTTGGGGAGCAGTACTTC. This gives the protein CASSPYGGFGEQYF.

This clone was recorded only once. The gene calls are TRBV7-9 and TRBJ1-4; D may be TRBD1 (5 bases). The CDR3 spans 15 residues. CDR1 and CDR2 from the germline V gene are SEHNR and FQNEAQ (reference sequence). Trimming removed 6 bases at V and 7 bases at J, with 18 bases between. For the CDR3, the DNA is TGTGCCAGCAGTTCCCAGGGCTCCTGGATTGAAAAACTGTTTTTT. Its protein product is CASSSQGSWIEKLFF.

The V call is TRBV18, the J call TRBJ1-5; 9 bases are a match to TRBD1. Trimming removed 4 bases from V and 5 bases from J; junction bases left unmatched: 6. CDR3 size: 15 residues. CDR1 and CDR2 from the germline V gene are KGHSH and LQKENI. The CDR3 region has the DNA TGTGCCAGCTCACTACAGACAGGGGGGGATCAGCCCCAGCATTTT. Translated, it gives CASSLQTGGDQPQHF.

The chain uses TRBV7-9 and TRBJ1-1; D remains ambiguous. Trimming cost V 5 bases and J 4 bases, with 23 bases left between them. This CDR3 has 17 amino acids. Germline V gives CDR1 SEHNR, CDR2 FQNEAQ (reference sequence). The CDR3 DNA sequence: TGTGCCAGCAGCCCGCGACGGGTTTTTTCAGAAATCACTGAAGCTTTCTTT. It yields the protein CASSPRRVFSEITEAFF.

The V gene is TRBV6-5, the J gene TRBJ2-7, with D perhaps assigned TRBD1 or TRBD2 (5 bases each). This CDR3 is 14 amino acids long. V lost 7 bases, J lost 0 bases, and 13 bases lay in between. The germline CDR1 and CDR2 sequences are MNHEY and SVGAGI. In nucleotides, the CDR3 is TGTGCCAGCATCCGGGACCAGAACTCCTACGAGCAGTACTTC. Its translation: CASIRDQNSYEQYF.

The chain links TRBV7-9 to TRBJ1-4; D remains unclear. Trimming removed 3 bases at V and 4 bases at J, with 3 bases between. Per germline, CDR1 SEHNR and CDR2 FQNEAQ (reference sequence). The CDR3 covers 12 residues. The CDR3 region is CASSFSNEKLFF. The CDR3 nucleotides read TGTGCCAGCAGCTTTAGTAATGAAAAACTGTTTTTT.

This chain connects TRBV21-1 to TRBJ1-2. TRBV21-1 is a pseudogene. The CDR3 is made up of 15 amino acids. DNA of the CDR3: TGTGCCAGCAGCTTATATCAGGTTAATCGAGGAGGCTACACCTTC. Amino acids: CASSLYQVNRGGYTF.

The chain uses TRBV5-4 and TRBJ1-1; weak D call: TRBD1 (6 bases). The CDR3 loop spans 15 amino acids. The germline V and J ends were trimmed by 2 bases and 5 bases, with 16 bases remaining between them. Germline CDR1 SGHNT, CDR2 YYREEE (reference sequence). The CDR3 DNA follows: TGTGCCAGCAGCTTCTGGACGGGGGGCAAGACTGAAGCTTTCTTT. It translates to CASSFWTGGKTEAFF.

This clone is medium-sized in the sample. This chain joins TRBV19 and TRBJ2-2; no clear D. CDR3 size: 13 residues. The V and J ends lost 4 bases and 0 bases respectively, with 3 bases between them. The germline V gene encodes CDR1 LNHDA and CDR2 SQIVND (reference sequence). CDR3 residues: CASSNPNTGELFF. The CDR3 DNA follows: TGTGCCAGTAGTAACCCGAACACCGGGGAGCTGTTTTTT.

The CDR3 DNA reads as TGTGCCAGCTCACCCCATTCGAACACCGGGGAGCTGTTTTTT. Translating it yields CASSPHSNTGELFF. V and J are TRBV18 and TRBJ2-2; D uncertain. Germline assignment: CDR1 KGHSH and CDR2 LQKENI. Trimming cost V 3 bases and J 0 bases, with 5 bases left between them. The CDR3 is 14 amino acids. Variable domain in full (rest from reference TRBV18 and TRBJ2-2): NAGVMQNPRHLVRRRGQEARLRCSPMKGHSHVYWYRQLPEEGLKFMVYLQKENIIDESGMPKERFSAEFPKEGPSILRIQQVVRGDSAAYFCASSPHSNTGELFFGEGSRLTVL.

This sequence joins TRBV2 and TRBJ2-5, with D possibly TRBD1 on 6 matching bases. The CDR3 is 16 amino acids. The germline V and J ends were trimmed by 3 bases and 4 bases, with 18 bases remaining between them. In germline, CDR1 is SNHLY, CDR2 FYNNEI. This CDR3 reads CASSDYGGPGTETQYF. CDR3 coding DNA: TGTGCCAGCAGTGATTATGGGGGCCCCGGGACAGAGACCCAGTACTTC. Full variable domain (rest looked up from reference TRBV2 and TRBJ2-5): EPEVTQTPSHQVTQMGQEVILRCVPISNHLYFYWYRQILGQKVEFLVSFYNNEISEKSEIFDDQFSVERPDGSNFTLKIRSTKLEDSAMYFCASSDYGGPGTETQYFGPGTRLLVL.

This sequence joins TRBV20-1 and TRBJ2-3; D gene unclear. In germline, CDR1 is DFQATT, CDR2 SNEGSKA (reference sequence). The CDR3 runs to 11 residues. Trimming shortened V by 6 bases and J by 4 bases, and 8 bases separated the two germline ends. CDR3 DNA sequence: TGCAGTGCCATTCGATCAGATACGCAGTATTTT. Translated: CSAIRSDTQYF.

This clone was seen once. This CDR3 reads CSVSDGSYEQYF. The CDR3 region has the DNA TGCAGCGTTTCCGACGGATCCTACGAGCAGTACTTC. This rearrangement joins TRBV29-1 to TRBJ2-7, with D uncertain. The CDR3 totals 12 residues. The V gene lost 5 bases and the J gene lost 1 base, with 9 bases spanning the gap. Germline values: CDR1 SQVTM, CDR2 ANQGSEA.

The chain is built from TRBV2 and TRBJ1-2; D is possibly TRBD1 (6 bases). The CDR3 has 13 residues. Germline CDR1 and CDR2: SNHLY and FYNNEI. V was cut by 5 bases and J by 4 bases, with 11 bases left in between. CDR3 coding DNA: TGTGCCAGCAGTTCAGGGGAACGCTATGGCTACACCTTC. It is translated as CASSSGERYGYTF.

V and J are TRBV30 and TRBJ1-2, with 9 bases matching TRBD1. CDR1 and CDR2 (germline): GTSNPN, SVGIG (reference sequence). V shed 2 bases and J 7 bases; nucleotides not matched to a gene: 5. The length of the CDR3 is 13 residues. CDR3 sequence (DNA): TGTGCCTGGAGTCGGGGACAGGGCGGTGGCTACACCTTC. Translating it yields CAWSRGQGGGYTF. The variable domain in full, with the rest retrieved from reference TRBV30 and TRBJ1-2, is SQTIHQWPATLVQPVGSPLSLECTVEGTSNPNLYWYRQAAGRGLQLLFYSVGIGQISSEVPQNLSASRPQDRQFILSSKKLLLSDSGFYLCAWSRGQGGGYTFGSGTRLTVV.